The 21 T cell receptor beta chains reported below all come from one sample, sequenced in a study of early T cells in non-severe SARS-CoV-2 infection. Using its own MiXCR run on the 5' RACE reads, TCRdb lists one record per CDR3 protein. The table records 20,000 to 30,000 distinct CDR3 sequences, 4% to 5% of them present only once. Sequences were obtained from whole blood. These receptors originate from an adult who was a healthcare worker with PCR-confirmed SARS-CoV-2 infection or an uninfected control (not recorded which).

This clonotype occurred many times. The rearrangement links TRBV11-2 to TRBJ2-1, with 9 bases matching TRBD2. The CDR3 consists of 14 residues. CDR1 is SGHAT, CDR2 FQNNGV, per germline. V shed 6 bases, J shed 5 bases, and the junction held 5 bases outside the gene matches. CDR3 nucleotide sequence: TGTGCCAGCAGTCTAGCGGGGACCCACAATGAGCAGTTCTTC. Encoded protein: CASSLAGTHNEQFF.

This clonotype was picked up many times. The chain combines TRBV30 with TRBJ1-4; D gene uncertain. CDR3 length equals 16 residues. Trimming removed 5 bases from V and 0 bases from J, with 16 bases in between. The germline V gene encodes CDR1 GTSNPN and CDR2 SVGIG (reference sequence). The CDR3 reads CAWGAGNRATNEKLFF. The CDR3 bases are TGTGCCTGGGGAGCGGGGAATCGGGCAACTAATGAAAAACTGTTTTTT. The full variable domain, with the rest looked up from reference TRBV30 and TRBJ1-4, is SQTIHQWPATLVQPVGSPLSLECTVEGTSNPNLYWYRQAAGRGLQLLFYSVGIGQISSEVPQNLSASRPQDRQFILSSKKLLLSDSGFYLCAWGAGNRATNEKLFFGSGTQLSVL.

Only a few counts were recorded for this clonotype. The genes are TRBV27 and TRBJ2-5; perhaps TRBD2 as D (5 bases). The V gene lost 4 bases and the J gene lost 0 bases, with 12 bases spanning the gap. Germline CDR1 reads MNHEY; CDR2 reads SMNVEV (reference sequence). The CDR3 totals 15 residues. CDR3 nucleotides: TGTGCCAGCAGTTATCAGCGGTCGTACCAAGAGACCCAGTACTTC. This sequence encodes CASSYQRSYQETQYF.

This clonotype was seen ten or more times. This sequence joins TRBV2 and TRBJ2-1; 8 bases map to TRBD2. The germline gives CDR1 SNHLY, CDR2 FYNNEI. Trimming took 2 bases from V and 6 from J; bases not matched to a gene: 6. The CDR3 is 15 amino acids. CDR3 residues: CASSELAGGPNEQFF. The DNA of the CDR3 is TGTGCCAGCAGTGAATTGGCGGGAGGCCCCAATGAGCAGTTCTTC.

This clonotype was detected only a few times. The chain employs TRBV19 and TRBJ2-7; D is possibly TRBD1 or TRBD2 (5 bases each). CDR1 LNHDA and CDR2 SQIVND come from the germline V gene (reference sequence). There are 14 residues in the CDR3. Trimming removed 7 bases from V and 4 bases from J, with 17 bases in between. In DNA, the CDR3 is TGTGCCAGTACCGGATCCGGGACGCCATACGAGCAGTACTTC. Encoded protein: CASTGSGTPYEQYF.

This clonotype was detected many times. This chain links TRBV6-1 with TRBJ1-5; 8 bases are a match to TRBD1. Per germline, CDR1 MNHNS and CDR2 SASEGT. V lost 7 bases to trimming and J lost 6 bases; unmatched junction nucleotides: 8. CDR3 length equals 14 residues. CDR3: CASTFDRGGQPQHF. The CDR3, as DNA: TGTGCCAGCACCTTCGACAGGGGAGGTCAGCCCCAGCATTTT.

This clonotype was found many times. V and J are TRBV19 and TRBJ1-2, with D possibly being TRBD1 (6 bases). The germline CDR1 and CDR2 sequences are LNHDA and SQIVND (reference sequence). The CDR3 contains 11 residues. CDR3 in DNA: TGTTCCTCGAGGGGGTTCTATGGCTACACCTTC. Translation: CSSRGFYGYTF. The complete variable domain, with remaining parts taken from reference TRBV19 and TRBJ1-2, reads DGGITQSPKYLFRKEGQNVTLSCEQNLNHDAMYWYRQDPGQGLRLIYYSQIVNDFQKGDIAEGYSVSREKKESFPLTVTSAQKNPTAFYLCSSRGFYGYTFGSGTRLTVV.

The V gene is TRBV7-9, the J gene TRBJ1-4; 8 nucleotides match TRBD1. Looked up from germline, CDR1 is SEHNR and CDR2 is FQNEAQ (reference sequence). Trimming took 3 bases from V and 0 from J; bases not matched to a gene: 3. The CDR3 consists of 16 residues. The CDR3 coding sequence is TGTGCCAGCAGCTTGGGACAGGCGCCAACTAATGAAAAACTGTTTTTT. This encodes CASSLGQAPTNEKLFF.

This clonotype was recorded a few times. This chain connects TRBV6-5 to TRBJ2-4; perhaps TRBD1 as D (6 bases). The CDR3 is 12 amino acids. V was clipped by 6 bases and J by 8 bases, with 11 bases between them. The germline V gene has CDR1 MNHEY and CDR2 SVGAGI. The CDR3 loop reads CASSMDSHIQYF. CDR3 bases: TGTGCCAGCAGCATGGACAGTCACATTCAGTACTTC.

This clonotype was seen repeatedly, ten times or more. The chain couples TRBV20-1 to TRBJ2-3; D remains ambiguous. This CDR3 region has 12 residues. Germline CDR1 and CDR2: DFQATT and SNEGSKA (reference sequence). V shed 0 bases and J shed 4 bases, with 5 bases lying between them. The CDR3 sequence: CSARDGSDTQYF. The CDR3 region has the DNA TGCAGTGCTAGAGACGGATCAGATACGCAGTATTTT.

This clonotype was recorded many times. The CDR3 DNA is TGTGCCAGCACCTTACAAGGGCCATCTTATAATTCACCCCTCCACTTT. Protein: CASTLQGPSYNSPLHF. This chain uses TRBV6-6 with TRBJ1-6; D uncertain. The CDR3 has 16 residues. The germline V and J ends were trimmed by 7 bases and 4 bases, with 17 bases remaining between them. Per the germline V gene, CDR1 is MNHNY and CDR2 is SVGAGI (reference sequence).

This clonotype was recorded many times. J is TRBJ2-1 and V is TRBV5-1; 10 positions agree with TRBD2. The J segment lost 6 bases and the V segment lost 2 bases, leaving 11 bases of the junction unmatched. CDR1 and CDR2 from the germline V gene are SGHRS and YFSETQ. CDR3 length equals 17 residues. For the CDR3, the DNA is TGCGCCAGCAGCTTCGTCCTAGAGCGGGAGGGCCCCAATGAGCAGTTCTTC. Translated: CASSFVLEREGPNEQFF.

This clonotype was seen a handful of times. This chain connects TRBV28 to TRBJ2-5; 9 bases match TRBD1. V shed 5 bases and J 3 bases; nucleotides not matched to a gene: 7. The CDR3 runs 15 residues. Germline loops: CDR1 MDHEN, CDR2 SYDVKM. The CDR3 here is CASSAPGTGKETQYF. The CDR3 DNA reads TGTGCCAGCAGTGCCCCCGGGACAGGGAAAGAGACCCAGTACTTC.

This clonotype was recorded at least ten times. The chain couples TRBV7-2 to TRBJ2-2, with 7 bases that match TRBD2. The CDR3 spans 15 residues. V lost 5 bases, J lost 2 bases, and 5 bases stayed unmatched. Germline V gives CDR1 SGHTA, CDR2 FQGNSA. The CDR3 spells CASSLGGSNTGELFF. The DNA for the CDR3 is TGTGCCAGCAGCCTGGGGGGGAGTAACACCGGGGAGCTGTTTTTT.

This clonotype was seen many times. The chain joins TRBV6-1 to TRBJ2-5, with 9 positions matching TRBD1. The CDR3 consists of 13 residues. V lost 6 bases to trimming and J lost 5 bases; unmatched junction nucleotides: 4. CDR1 and CDR2 (germline): MNHNS, SASEGT. The CDR3 loop reads CASRRTGDETQYF. In DNA form, the CDR3 reads TGTGCCAGCAGGAGGACAGGGGATGAGACCCAGTACTTC.

The chain uses TRBV7-9 and TRBJ1-1; 7 positions agree with TRBD1. CDR3 length equals 17 residues. Germline lookup yields CDR1 SEHNR and CDR2 FQNEAQ (reference sequence). With V trimmed by 1 base and J by 5 bases, 13 bases remained unmatched. The CDR3 DNA reads as TGTGCCAGCAGCTTAGGATGGGCAGGGGGAACAATGACTGAAGCTTTCTTT. Amino acids: CASSLGWAGGTMTEAFF.

At least ten counts were recorded for this clonotype. The genes are TRBV5-1 and TRBJ2-5; 7 nucleotides agree with TRBD2. The CDR3 covers 14 residues. The junction had 6 bases not matched to a gene; V was cut back by 5 bases and J by 2 bases. Germline V gene sequence: CDR1 SGHRS, CDR2 YFSETQ. CDR3 sequence (DNA): TGCGCCAGCAGAGCGGGAAGCGTTCAAGAGACCCAGTACTTC. Translation: CASRAGSVQETQYF.

This clonotype occurred many times. The chain combines TRBV18 with TRBJ2-1; TRBD2 matches at 10 bases. J was trimmed by 7 bases and V by 3 bases; bases with no gene match: 6. The CDR3 sequence is 15 residues long. Germline V gene data show CDR1 as KGHSH and CDR2 as LQKENI. The CDR3 nucleotides are TGTGCCAGCTCACCGGGAGCGGGAGGGCATAATGAGCAGTTCTTC. Translated, it gives CASSPGAGGHNEQFF.

In its sample, this clonotype was seen many times. The chain carries TRBV28 and TRBJ1-1; TRBD1 matches 7 bases. This CDR3 has 15 amino acids. Germline-derived CDR1 and CDR2 are MDHEN and SYDVKM. J lost 1 base, V lost 0 bases, and 2 bases had no gene match. The CDR3 protein is CASSLWPGGNTEAFF. The CDR3 DNA reads as TGTGCCAGCAGTTTATGGCCAGGGGGGAACACTGAAGCTTTCTTT.

This clonotype appeared many times. The V call is TRBV9, the J call TRBJ2-7, with a tentative D call TRBD1 (5 bases). The V gene's germline CDR1 is SGDLS and CDR2 YYNGEE. The CDR3 loop spans 15 amino acids. V was trimmed by 0 bases and J by 6 bases, leaving 16 bases between them. The CDR3 DNA reads as TGTGCCAGCAGCGTAGGTCCAGGGTGGAATTTCGAGCAGTACTTC. Its translation: CASSVGPGWNFEQYF.

This clonotype was seen ten or more times. The rearrangement joins TRBV20-1 to TRBJ2-3; a possible D gene is TRBD2 (6 bases). V shed 2 bases and J shed 3 bases, with 21 bases lying between them. CDR3 length equals 17 residues. From germline, CDR1 is DFQATT and CDR2 SNEGSKA (reference sequence). In nucleotides, the CDR3 is TGCAGTGCTAGACGCCCCCGTGGGGGGAGGAAGACAGATACGCAGTATTTT. It yields the protein CSARRPRGGRKTDTQYF.